The rows below give T cell receptor beta chains drawn from one sample of a study of T cell repertoires in cytomegalovirus infection. TCRdb fed the reads into MiXCR, producing one record per CDR3 protein. Found here are hundreds of thousands of distinct CDR3 sequences, approximately 24% of them singletons; the top ten hold less than 9.5%. Sequencing was performed on CD8+ T cells from PBMCs. These receptors came from a human donor in good health (CMV status not recorded). Some clones in this sample may be carry-over from other donors' samples. Both conserved end residues are part of each CDR3. The D gene is left open where the match is weak. Clone size is shown for a subset of rows, as once, few, many or a class of expanded clone.

size: many
J: TRBJ2-3
D: TRBD1
V: TRBV28
DNA: TGTGCCAGCAGTTTTGGGTTCGGACAGGGGAGTCGGGATACGCAGTATTTT
CDR3: CASSFGFGQGSRDTQYF

size: NA
J: TRBJ2-7
D: NA
V: TRBV5-6
DNA: TGTGCCAGCAGCTTGGGGTGGGGAGGATCCAACGAGCAGTACTTC
CDR3: CASSLGWGGSNEQYF

size: NA
J: TRBJ2-1
D: NA
V: TRBV6-6
DNA: TGTGCCGCGTCGATCGGGGGAAACAATGAGCAGTTCTTC
CDR3: CAASIGGNNEQFF

size: many
J: TRBJ1-1
D: NA
V: TRBV19
DNA: TGTGCCAGTAGTATAGACGGGGCATACACTGAAGCTTTCTTT
CDR3: CASSIDGAYTEAFF

size: NA
J: TRBJ2-1
D: NA
V: TRBV12-5
DNA: TGTGCTAGTGGTTTGGAGGTGAATGAGCAGTTCTTC
CDR3: CASGLEVNEQFF

size: NA
J: TRBJ1-1
D: TRBD1
V: TRBV19
DNA: TGTGCCAGTAGTTCGCCGGGACAGGGGGTCGCTGAAGCTTTCTTT
CDR3: CASSSPGQGVAEAFF

size: few
J: TRBJ2-7
D: NA
V: TRBV13
DNA: TGTGCCAGCAGCTCAGTCGGGGGTTCCTACGAGCAGTACTTC
CDR3: CASSSVGGSYEQYF

size: few
J: TRBJ2-2
D: NA
V: TRBV28
DNA: TGTGCCAGCACGACGGTCAGGGGACGCACCGGGGAGCTGTTTTTT
CDR3: CASTTVRGRTGELFF

size: many
J: TRBJ2-2
D: TRBD1
V: TRBV7-9
DNA: TGTGCCAGCAGCTGGGGGACAGCAAACACCGGGGAGCTGTTTTTT
CDR3: CASSWGTANTGELFF

size: NA
J: TRBJ2-5
D: NA
V: TRBV12-3/TRBV12-4
DNA: TGTGCCAGCAGTCCTTACGGGAAAGAGACCCAGTACTTC
CDR3: CASSPYGKETQYF

size: few
J: TRBJ2-3
D: NA
V: TRBV2
DNA: TGTGCCTGCCGGTCCCGCACAGATACGCAGTATTTT
CDR3: CACRSRTDTQYF

size: few
J: TRBJ2-5
D: TRBD1
V: TRBV7-9
DNA: TGTGCCAGCAGAGGACAGGGGGAGACCCAGTACTTC
CDR3: CASRGQGETQYF

size: NA
J: TRBJ2-1
D: NA
V: TRBV2
DNA: TGTGCCAGCACGTTAAGGGTGGATAATGAGCAGTTCTTC
CDR3: CASTLRVDNEQFF

size: NA
J: TRBJ2-5
D: TRBD1
V: TRBV28
DNA: TGTGCCAGCAGGCCCGGGACAGGTCAACAAGAGACCCAGTACTTC
CDR3: CASRPGTGQQETQYF

size: few
J: TRBJ1-1
D: TRBD1
V: TRBV27
DNA: TGTGCCAGCAGTTTATTGCGGACAGGGGTCACTGAAGCTTTCTTT
CDR3: CASSLLRTGVTEAFF

size: NA
J: TRBJ1-1
D: NA
V: TRBV12-3/TRBV12-4
DNA: TGTGCCAGCAACGCCCGAGGGAAGAACACTGAAGCTTTCTTT
CDR3: CASNARGKNTEAFF

size: NA
J: TRBJ2-1
D: TRBD2
V: TRBV20-1
DNA: TGCAGTACCAGAAATATAGCGGGGGTCTATGAGCAGTTCTTC
CDR3: CSTRNIAGVYEQFF

size: few
J: TRBJ2-3
D: NA
V: TRBV28
DNA: TGTGCCAGCAGTTTATTTTCCGGGACGTCGGGCACAGATACGCAGTATTTT
CDR3: CASSLFSGTSGTDTQYF

size: many
J: TRBJ2-5
D: TRBD2
V: TRBV6-2/TRBV6-3
DNA: TGTGCCAGCAGTTACCCCAAGAGCGGGGGGCCCCGATGGGAGACCCAGTACTTC
CDR3: CASSYPKSGGPRWETQYF

size: NA
J: TRBJ2-3
D: NA
V: TRBV9
DNA: TGTGCCAGCAGCGTAGTCCCAGTGGGATTTTCCCGGGACAACGGGGATACGCAGTATTTT
CDR3: CASSVVPVGFSRDNGDTQYF

size: many
J: TRBJ1-4
D: NA
V: TRBV7-9
DNA: TGTGCCAGCCGATCGGTTAGGGAACTAACTAATGAAAAACTGTTTTTT
CDR3: CASRSVRELTNEKLFF

size: many
J: TRBJ1-4
D: TRBD1
V: TRBV7-2
DNA: TGTGCCAGCAGCTTAGAATTAGGGGACAGTGAAAAACTGTTTTTT
CDR3: CASSLELGDSEKLFF

size: NA
J: TRBJ2-7
D: TRBD1
V: TRBV20-1
DNA: TGCAGTGCTAGTCCGGACAGGGAAGTCGACGAGCAGTACTTC
CDR3: CSASPDREVDEQYF

size: few
J: TRBJ2-3
D: TRBD2
V: TRBV2
DNA: TGTGCCAGCAGTGACTGGACTAGCGGCAGCACAGATACGCAGTATTTT
CDR3: CASSDWTSGSTDTQYF

size: many
J: TRBJ1-1
D: NA
V: TRBV15
DNA: TGTGCCACCCTTCAGCGGCGACAGATAAACACTGAAGCTTTCTTT
CDR3: CATLQRRQINTEAFF

size: many
J: TRBJ1-2
D: NA
V: TRBV6-2/TRBV6-3
DNA: TGTGCCAGCACTCCGACAGAGAACTATGGCTACACCTTC
CDR3: CASTPTENYGYTF

size: few
J: TRBJ1-5
D: TRBD1
V: TRBV4-1
DNA: TGCGCCAGCAGCCAAGGGGGACAGAACAATCAGCCCCAGCATTTT
CDR3: CASSQGGQNNQPQHF

size: many
J: TRBJ2-3
D: TRBD2
V: TRBV4-2
DNA: TGTGCCAGCAGCCAAGAGTGGGGAGGGGATACGCAGTATTTT
CDR3: CASSQEWGGDTQYF

size: few
J: TRBJ2-1
D: TRBD1
V: TRBV12-5
DNA: TGTGCTAGTGGTGAGAGGGACAGAGTTTACAATGAGCAGTTCTTC
CDR3: CASGERDRVYNEQFF

size: NA
J: TRBJ2-7
D: NA
V: TRBV2
DNA: TGTGCCAGCCCGGCGGGGCCGGGACAGAACAATTTTCAGTACTTC
CDR3: CASPAGPGQNNFQYF

size: NA
J: TRBJ1-1
D: TRBD1
V: TRBV9
DNA: TGTGCCAGCAGCGGCCGGGGACAGGGGGGCACTGAAGCTTTCTTT
CDR3: CASSGRGQGGTEAFF

size: many
J: TRBJ2-2
D: NA
V: TRBV7-9
DNA: TGTGCCCCGGAGGATTCCGGGGGGGAGCTGTTTTTT
CDR3: CAPEDSGGELFF

size: many
J: TRBJ2-2
D: TRBD1
V: TRBV10-3
DNA: TGTGCCATCAGTGAGCCGGACAGGGGACACACCGGGGAGCTGTTTTTT
CDR3: CAISEPDRGHTGELFF

size: many
J: TRBJ2-4
D: NA
V: TRBV7-9
DNA: TGTGCCAGCAGCCCTGTACAGGGAGCCAAAAACATTCAGTACTTC
CDR3: CASSPVQGAKNIQYF

size: few
J: TRBJ2-4
D: TRBD2
V: TRBV9
DNA: TGTGCCAGCAGCGACGTTAGCGGGGCCTCCAAAAACATTCAGTACTTC
CDR3: CASSDVSGASKNIQYF

size: many
J: TRBJ1-2
D: NA
V: TRBV7-2
DNA: TGTGCCAGCAGCTTAAACTCTGCTCGGGGCTACACCTTC
CDR3: CASSLNSARGYTF

size: NA
J: TRBJ1-6
D: NA
V: TRBV7-2
DNA: TGTGCCAGCAGCTTACAAGGGCTGGAGAGCTCCTATAATTCACCCCTCCACTTT
CDR3: CASSLQGLESSYNSPLHF

size: few
J: TRBJ1-1
D: NA
V: TRBV28
DNA: TGTGCCAGCAGTTTAGTAGGCGGGACCATGAACACTGAAGCTTTCTTT
CDR3: CASSLVGGTMNTEAFF

size: NA
J: TRBJ1-1
D: NA
V: TRBV5-4
DNA: TGTGCCAGCAGTGGGTCCCCAGGGATGAACACTGAAGCTTTCTTT
CDR3: CASSGSPGMNTEAFF

size: few
J: TRBJ1-1
D: TRBD1
V: TRBV7-8
DNA: TGTGCCAGCAGCCCAACAGGGGCCCCTGGGGAAGCTTTCTTT
CDR3: CASSPTGAPGEAFF

size: NA
J: TRBJ2-7
D: NA
V: TRBV27
DNA: TGTGCCAGCAGTTTCTCCTTCGGGGGCGCTTTCTACGAGCAGTACTTC
CDR3: CASSFSFGGAFYEQYF

size: many
J: TRBJ2-1
D: TRBD2
V: TRBV7-2
DNA: TGTGCCAGCAGCTTATCCTCCGGGACTAGCGGGGTTTACAATGAGCAGTTCTTC
CDR3: CASSLSSGTSGVYNEQFF

size: many
J: TRBJ2-1
D: TRBD2
V: TRBV7-2
DNA: TGTGCCAGCAGCTTGGTTGCGGGGGGTCGTACCTCCTACAATGAGCAGTTCTTC
CDR3: CASSLVAGGRTSYNEQFF

size: many
J: TRBJ1-1
D: TRBD1
V: TRBV7-2
DNA: TGTGCCAGCAGCCCAAGGGGGCTGGTTGCTGAAGCTTTCTTT
CDR3: CASSPRGLVAEAFF

size: many
J: TRBJ2-3
D: NA
V: TRBV7-8
DNA: TGTGCCAGCAGCTTAGCGTTGGGGGCTGGAGATACGCAGTATTTT
CDR3: CASSLALGAGDTQYF

size: many
J: TRBJ1-2
D: TRBD1
V: TRBV7-2
DNA: TGTGCCAGCAGCAGGACAGGGGGCTTGAACTATGGCTACACCTTC
CDR3: CASSRTGGLNYGYTF

size: few
J: TRBJ2-1
D: NA
V: TRBV6-2/TRBV6-3
DNA: TGTGCCAGCAGCCCAAAGATCTACAATGAGCAGTTCTTC
CDR3: CASSPKIYNEQFF

size: few
J: TRBJ2-5
D: NA
V: TRBV6-5
DNA: TGTGCCAGCAGTCTGACCGAGTGGGGGGATGAGGAGACCCAGTACTTC
CDR3: CASSLTEWGDEETQYF

size: many
J: TRBJ1-2
D: NA
V: TRBV28
DNA: TGTGCCAGCAGTCCCCTCCCCTTGGGGTACATCTATGGCTACACCTTC
CDR3: CASSPLPLGYIYGYTF

size: many
J: TRBJ1-1
D: NA
V: TRBV28
DNA: TGTGCCAGCTCTAAAATACTACTGGGGGCTGACACTGAAGCTTTCTTT
CDR3: CASSKILLGADTEAFF